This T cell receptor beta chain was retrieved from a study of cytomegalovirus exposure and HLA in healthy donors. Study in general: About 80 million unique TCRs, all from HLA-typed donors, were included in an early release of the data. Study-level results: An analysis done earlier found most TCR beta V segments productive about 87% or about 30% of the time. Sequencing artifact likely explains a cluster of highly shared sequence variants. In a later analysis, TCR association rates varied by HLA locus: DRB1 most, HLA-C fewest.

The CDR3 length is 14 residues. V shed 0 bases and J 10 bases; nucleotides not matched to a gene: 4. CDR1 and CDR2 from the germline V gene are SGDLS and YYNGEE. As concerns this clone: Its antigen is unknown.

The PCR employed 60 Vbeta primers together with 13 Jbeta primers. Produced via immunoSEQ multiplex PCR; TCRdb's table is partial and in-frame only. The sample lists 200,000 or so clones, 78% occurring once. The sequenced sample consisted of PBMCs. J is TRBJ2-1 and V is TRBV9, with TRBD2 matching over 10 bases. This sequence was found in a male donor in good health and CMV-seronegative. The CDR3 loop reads CASSVVLAGVEQFF. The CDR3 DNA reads TGTGCCAGCAGCGTAGTCCTAGCGGGAGTCGAGCAGTTCTTC.